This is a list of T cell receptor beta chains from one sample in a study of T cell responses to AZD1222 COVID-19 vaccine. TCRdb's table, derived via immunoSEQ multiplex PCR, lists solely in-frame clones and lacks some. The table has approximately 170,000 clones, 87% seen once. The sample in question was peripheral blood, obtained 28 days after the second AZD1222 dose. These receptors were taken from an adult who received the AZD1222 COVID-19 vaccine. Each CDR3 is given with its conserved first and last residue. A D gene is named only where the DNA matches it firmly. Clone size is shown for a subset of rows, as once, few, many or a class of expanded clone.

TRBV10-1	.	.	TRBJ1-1	CASSVGRERTEAFF	TGCGCCAGCAGTGTAGGGCGGGAAAGGACTGAAGCTTTCTTT
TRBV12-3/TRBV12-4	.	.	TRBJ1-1	CASSRRDHEAFF	TGTGCCAGCAGTCGTCGTGATCACGAAGCTTTCTTT
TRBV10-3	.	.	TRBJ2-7	CAISDQVKQYF	TGTGCCATCAGTGATCAGGTCAAGCAGTACTTC
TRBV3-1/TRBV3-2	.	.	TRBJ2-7	CASRQAGALANEQYF	TGTGCCAGCAGACAAGCAGGGGCTCTAGCCAACGAGCAGTACTTC
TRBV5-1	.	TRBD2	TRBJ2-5	CASSRTSGSGETQYF	TGCGCCAGCAGCCGGACTAGCGGGTCGGGGGAGACCCAGTACTTC
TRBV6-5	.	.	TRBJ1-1	CASSYSGGHMNTEAFF	TGTGCCAGCAGTTACAGCGGGGGCCACATGAACACTGAAGCTTTCTTT
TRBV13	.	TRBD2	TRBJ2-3	CASTRPGAGLAGDTQYF	TGTGCCAGCACTAGACCAGGGGCTGGACTAGCTGGAGATACGCAGTATTTT
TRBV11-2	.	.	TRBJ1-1	CASSLGGWAFF	TGTGCCAGCAGCCTGGGCGGGTGGGCTTTCTTT
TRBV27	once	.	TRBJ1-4	CASSLGEKLFF	TGTGCCAGCAGCCTTGGGGAAAAACTGTTTTTT
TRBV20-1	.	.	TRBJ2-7	CSAKGGYF	TGCAGTGCTAAAGGGGGGTACTTC
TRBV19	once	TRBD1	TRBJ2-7	CASSMATGTSYEQYF	TGTGCCAGTAGTATGGCGACAGGGACCTCCTACGAGCAGTACTTC
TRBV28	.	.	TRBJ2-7	CASSLRYEQYF	TGTGCCAGCAGTCTTAGATACGAGCAGTACTTC
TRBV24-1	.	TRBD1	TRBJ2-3	CATSDPRQGGADTQYF	TGTGCCACCAGTGACCCGAGACAGGGTGGAGCAGATACGCAGTATTTT
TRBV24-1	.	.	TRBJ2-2	CATSDSPDGELFF	TGTGCCACCAGTGATTCCCCGGACGGGGAGCTGTTTTTT
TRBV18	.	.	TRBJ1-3	CASSPSRGVSGNTIYF	TGTGCCAGCTCACCGAGCCGGGGTGTCTCTGGAAACACCATATATTTT
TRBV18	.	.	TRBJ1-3	CASSPGTSSGNTIYF	TGTGCCAGCTCACCAGGCACGAGCTCTGGAAACACCATATATTTT
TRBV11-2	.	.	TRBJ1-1	CASSTFPENTEAFF	TGTGCCAGCAGTACTTTTCCTGAGAACACTGAAGCTTTCTTT
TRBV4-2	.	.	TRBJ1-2	CASSQGGRGYTF	TGTGCCAGCAGCCAAGGGGGGCGTGGCTACACCTTC